One sample yielded the 8 T cell receptor beta chains listed below, sequenced in a study of blood T cells in healthy people across ages. Alongside a J-beta primer mix, a sample-barcoded 5' primer served in a second PCR lasting roughly 7 to 12 cycles. TCRdb passed the 5' RACE reads through MiXCR, listing each CDR3 protein once. The table includes more than 800,000 distinct CDR3 sequences, 29% detected once. What was sequenced was blood. The source of these receptors is a woman older than 75 in good health.

This clonotype was detected only a few times. The rearrangement links TRBV11-3 to TRBJ2-5; tentatively, D is TRBD2 (5 bases). Looked up from germline, CDR1 is SGHNT and CDR2 is YENEEA. This CDR3 is 14 amino acids long. The V end was cut by 5 bases, the J end by 4 bases, with 14 bases between. This chain's CDR3 is CASSIDIRGETQYF. The CDR3, as DNA: TGTGCCAGCAGCATCGACATCCGGGGAGAGACCCAGTACTTC.

This clonotype turned up a few times. The genes are TRBV6-5 and TRBJ2-1; a possible D gene is TRBD2 (6 bases). V dropped 2 bases and J dropped 6 bases, with 11 bases sitting between them. The CDR3 runs 14 residues. Germline loops: CDR1 MNHEY, CDR2 SVGAGI. CDR3 in amino acids: CASSYKGGANEQFF. DNA for the CDR3: TGTGCCAGCAGTTACAAGGGCGGGGCCAATGAGCAGTTCTTC.

As regards this clonotype: A much larger clone differs from this one at a single base, so this may be a read error. The V call is TRBV6-2 or TRBV6-3, the J call TRBJ2-7; TRBD1 is a possible D gene (5 bases). Germline V gene lookup returns CDR1 MNHEY and CDR2 SVGEGT. V lost 5 bases and J 6 bases, leaving 23 bases between the germline ends. There are 16 residues in the CDR3. CDR3 nucleotides: TGTGCCAGCAGTATACCAGGGATCCCTGGTGGCGGCGAGCAGTACTTC. This codes for CASSIPGIPGGGEQYF.

The V and J genes are TRBV20-1 and TRBJ2-2; D remains ambiguous. With 3 bases removed from V and 0 bases from J, the gap between germline ends came to 11 bases. The CDR3 consists of 15 residues. Per the germline V gene, CDR1 is DFQATT and CDR2 is SNEGSKA (reference sequence). The CDR3 nucleotides read TGCAGTGCTAGCGTAGGGCTTTCGAACACCGGGGAGCTGTTTTTT. This encodes CSASVGLSNTGELFF.

This sequence joins TRBV6-5 and TRBJ2-2, with D perhaps TRBD1 (5 bases). V was pared by 2 bases and J by 5 bases, with 9 bases between. The CDR3 extends over 14 amino acids. Germline V gene data show CDR1 as MNHEY and CDR2 as SVGAGI. CDR3 region: CASSYGAGTGELFF. CDR3 in DNA: TGTGCCAGCAGTTACGGGGCAGGGACCGGGGAGCTGTTTTTT.

This clonotype appeared many times. This chain connects TRBV5-1 to TRBJ2-7, with D maybe TRBD1 (6 bases). Germline values: CDR1 SGHRS, CDR2 YFSETQ. The ends were cut back, 3 bases at V and 5 bases at J, with 18 bases in the middle. The CDR3 spans 15 residues. The CDR3 region is CASSSSGTIGDEQYF. DNA for the CDR3: TGCGCCAGCAGCTCATCCGGGACAATCGGAGACGAGCAGTACTTC.

The chain couples TRBV19 to TRBJ2-3; D possibly matches TRBD1 or TRBD2 (5 bases each). The CDR3 runs to 15 residues. The germline V gene has CDR1 LNHDA and CDR2 SQIVND (reference sequence). Trimming cost V 10 bases and J 0 bases, with 17 bases left between them. CDR3 sequence reads: CATRGVAQSTDTQYF. The CDR3, as DNA: TGTGCCACCCGAGGGGTAGCCCAAAGCACAGATACGCAGTATTTT.

This clonotype was seen ten or more times. The chain combines TRBV28 with TRBJ1-5, with D perhaps TRBD1 (5 bases). V was trimmed by 9 bases and J by 4 bases, leaving 25 bases between them. The CDR3 is made up of 17 amino acids. Germline CDR1 is MDHEN and CDR2 is SYDVKM. The chain's CDR3 is CARGPRGAVRANQPQHF. As DNA, the CDR3 is TGTGCCAGGGGCCCACGAGGGGCAGTTAGAGCAAATCAGCCCCAGCATTTT.